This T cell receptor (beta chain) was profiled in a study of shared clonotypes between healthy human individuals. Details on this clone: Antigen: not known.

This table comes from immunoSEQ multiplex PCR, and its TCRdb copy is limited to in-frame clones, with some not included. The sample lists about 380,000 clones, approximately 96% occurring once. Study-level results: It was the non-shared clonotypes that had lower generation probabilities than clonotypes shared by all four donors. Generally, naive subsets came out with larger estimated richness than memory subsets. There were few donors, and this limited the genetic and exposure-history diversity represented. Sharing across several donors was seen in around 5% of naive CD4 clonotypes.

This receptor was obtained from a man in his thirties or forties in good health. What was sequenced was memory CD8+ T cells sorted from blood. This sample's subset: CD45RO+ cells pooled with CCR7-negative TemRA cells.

This CDR3 reads CSVVGRNTGELFF. CDR3 nucleotides: TGCAGCGTTGTAGGCAGGAACACCGGGGAGCTGTTTTTT. V usage is TRBV29-1 and J usage is TRBJ2-2; no clear D gene. The CDR3 contains 13 residues. In germline, CDR1 is SQVTM, CDR2 ANQGSEA. Between the trimmed V and J ends, which lost 4 bases and 1 base, there was a span of 7 bases.